This entry lists 14 T cell receptor beta chains sequenced from one sample in a study of shared clonotypes between healthy human individuals. The table came from immunoSEQ multiplex PCR; TCRdb's copy has only in-frame clones and leaves some out. The sample lists around 690,000 clones, roughly 87% seen once, with less than 40% in the top ten. Material: memory CD8+ T cells from PBMCs. Subset of the sample: CD45RO+ cells pooled with CCR7-negative TemRA cells. These receptors originate from a man aged 18 to 29 in good health. Some clones in this sample may be carry-over from other donors' samples.

The V gene is TRBV5-8, the J gene TRBJ2-7; no definite D call. This CDR3 has 11 residues. With 2 bases removed from V and 6 bases from J, the gap between germline ends came to 6 bases. Germline CDR1 and CDR2: SGHTS and YDEGEE. The chain's CDR3 is CASSFLGEQYF. The CDR3 nucleotides are TGTGCCAGCAGCTTTTTGGGCGAGCAGTACTTC.

The chain has TRBV7-8 and TRBJ2-5, with no clear D. V gave up 7 bases and J gave up 0 bases, with 12 bases separating them. Germline V gives CDR1 SGHVS, CDR2 FQNEAQ. This CDR3 has 14 amino acids. This CDR3 reads CASNLNRNQETQYF. The CDR3 coding sequence is TGTGCCAGCAACCTCAACAGAAACCAAGAGACCCAGTACTTC.

V and J are TRBV6-5 and TRBJ2-2; D not resolved. Trimming left V 0 bases short and J 5 bases short, with 13 bases between. CDR3 length: 16 amino acids. From germline, CDR1 is MNHEY and CDR2 SVGAGI. In nucleotides, the CDR3 is TGTGCCAGCAGTTACTCGAGGCGCGTGGGGACCGGGGAGCTGTTTTTT. Translated: CASSYSRRVGTGELFF.

V is TRBV19 and J is TRBJ2-7; the D is unclear. In germline, CDR1 is LNHDA, CDR2 SQIVND (reference sequence). The CDR3 has 15 amino acids. V was pared by 5 bases and J by 2 bases, with 16 bases between. The CDR3 protein is CASSPAPMITYEQYF. The CDR3 nucleotides are TGTGCCAGTAGTCCCGCACCTATGATTACCTACGAGCAGTACTTC.

The J gene is TRBJ1-2, the V gene TRBV29-1, with 7 bases lining up with TRBD1. The CDR3 spans 14 residues. The V and J ends lost 6 bases and 2 bases, in that order; junction bases with no gene match: 9. Germline assignment: CDR1 SQVTM and CDR2 ANQGSEA. The DNA of the CDR3 is TGCAGCGTAGATGACAGGGACCGCAACTATGGCTACACCTTC. Amino acid sequence: CSVDDRDRNYGYTF.

The chain has TRBV5-4 and TRBJ1-5, with D hard to call. Trimming pared 0 bases from V and 7 bases from J, leaving 8 bases between. There are 13 residues in the CDR3. Germline V gene sequence: CDR1 SGHNT, CDR2 YYREEE (reference sequence). The CDR3 sequence is CASSLGPGQPQHF. CDR3 bases: TGTGCCAGCAGCTTGGGTCCCGGACAGCCCCAGCATTTT.

The chain is built from TRBV7-8 and TRBJ1-4; D is perhaps TRBD1 (6 bases). This CDR3 is 16 amino acids long. Trimming pared 4 bases from V and 8 bases from J, leaving 20 bases between. Germline V gives CDR1 SGHVS, CDR2 FQNEAQ. The CDR3 DNA follows: TGTGCCAGCAGCTCCCACCGATGGGGGGCGAGGGAAAAACTGTTTTTT. It specifies CASSSHRWGAREKLFF.

The chain couples TRBV27 to TRBJ1-4; tentatively, D is TRBD1 (6 bases). CDR1 is MNHEY and CDR2 is SMNVEV in the germline V gene (reference sequence). The CDR3 totals 15 residues. The ends were cut back, 5 bases at V and 7 bases at J, with 17 bases in the middle. The CDR3 here is CASSPTGGAGEKLFF. The CDR3 DNA reads TGTGCCAGCAGTCCGACGGGGGGGGCCGGTGAAAAACTGTTTTTT.

On this clone itself: One junction end disagrees with the germline gene, perhaps due to a read error. The rearrangement joins TRBV5-1 to TRBJ1-1, with 10 positions matching TRBD1. Germline CDR1 is SGHRS and CDR2 is YFSETQ. CDR3 size: 15 residues. This CDR3 is CASSPWGGQGISAFF. The CDR3 DNA reads as TGTGCCAGCAGCCCATGGGGGGGACAGGGGATCTCGGCTTTCTTT.

The genes are TRBV5-1 and TRBJ2-7; the match to TRBD1 covers 9 bases. Per the germline V gene, CDR1 is SGHRS and CDR2 is YFSETQ. The CDR3 spans 15 residues. The trim removed 3 bases at V and 3 bases at J, leaving 7 bases unmatched. The CDR3 sequence: CASSSGWTGDYEQYF. The CDR3 nucleotides are TGCGCCAGCAGCTCGGGTTGGACAGGGGACTACGAGCAGTACTTC.

J is TRBJ2-6 and V is TRBV10-1; tentatively, D is TRBD2 (5 bases). V shed 5 bases and J shed 0 bases, with 20 bases lying between them. Germline V gene sequence: CDR1 WNHNN, CDR2 SYGVQD (reference sequence). The CDR3 is made up of 19 amino acids. The CDR3 loop reads CASSPLGKLYVSGANVLTF. CDR3 coding DNA: TGCGCCAGCAGTCCCCTCGGGAAACTTTACGTCTCTGGGGCCAACGTCCTGACTTTC.

The chain is built from TRBV18 and TRBJ1-2, with D possibly TRBD1 on 5 matching bases. Per the germline V gene, CDR1 is KGHSH and CDR2 is LQKENI. The CDR3 is 17 residues long. V dropped 2 bases and J dropped 1 base, with 17 bases sitting between them. The CDR3 DNA reads as TGTGCCAGCTCACCATATGTGGGGGACGGCGATAACTATGGCTACACCTTC. It translates to CASSPYVGDGDNYGYTF.

This chain connects TRBV7-9 to TRBJ1-2; no reliable D call. CDR1 is SEHNR and CDR2 is FQNEAQ in the germline V gene (reference sequence). There are 16 residues in the CDR3. Trimming removed 1 base at V and 4 bases at J, with 16 bases between. The CDR3 sequence: CASSLDLLADLYGYTF. The DNA for the CDR3 is TGTGCCAGCAGCTTAGATCTGCTGGCCGATCTCTATGGCTACACCTTC.

This chain connects TRBV7-9 to TRBJ2-1, with 10 bases lining up with TRBD2. V gave up 6 bases and J gave up 2 bases; unmatched junction bases: 7. This CDR3 comprises 16 residues. Germline CDR1 and CDR2: SEHNR and FQNEAQ (reference sequence). Written as DNA, the CDR3 is TGTGCCAGCAGGTATAGCGGGGGGAAGGCCTACAATGAGCAGTTCTTC. Its translation is CASRYSGGKAYNEQFF.